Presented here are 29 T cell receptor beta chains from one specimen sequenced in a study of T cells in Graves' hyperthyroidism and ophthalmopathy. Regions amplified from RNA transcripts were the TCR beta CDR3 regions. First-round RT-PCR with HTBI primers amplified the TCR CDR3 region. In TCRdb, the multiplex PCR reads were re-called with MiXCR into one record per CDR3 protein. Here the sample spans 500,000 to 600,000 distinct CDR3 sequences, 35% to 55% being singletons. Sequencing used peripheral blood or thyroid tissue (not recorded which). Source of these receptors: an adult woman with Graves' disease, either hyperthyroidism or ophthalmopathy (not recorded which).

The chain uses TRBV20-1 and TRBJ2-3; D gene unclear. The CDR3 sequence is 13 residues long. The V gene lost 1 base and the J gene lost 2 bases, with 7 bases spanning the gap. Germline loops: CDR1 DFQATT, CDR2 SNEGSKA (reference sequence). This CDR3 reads CSARGLFTDTQYF. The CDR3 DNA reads TGCAGTGCTAGAGGGCTATTCACAGATACGCAGTATTTT.

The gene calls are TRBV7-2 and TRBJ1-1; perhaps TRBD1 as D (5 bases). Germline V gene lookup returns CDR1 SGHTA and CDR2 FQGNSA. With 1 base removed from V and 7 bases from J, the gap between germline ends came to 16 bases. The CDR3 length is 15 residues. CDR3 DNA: TGTGCCAGCAGCTTAGAGCGGGGGGGGTACAATGAAGCTTTCTTT. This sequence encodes CASSLERGGYNEAFF.

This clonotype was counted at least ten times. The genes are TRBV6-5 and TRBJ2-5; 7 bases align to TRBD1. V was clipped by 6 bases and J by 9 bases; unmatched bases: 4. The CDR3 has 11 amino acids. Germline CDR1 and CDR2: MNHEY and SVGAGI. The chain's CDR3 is CASRATGAQYF. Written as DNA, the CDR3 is TGTGCCAGCAGGGCTACAGGGGCCCAGTACTTC.

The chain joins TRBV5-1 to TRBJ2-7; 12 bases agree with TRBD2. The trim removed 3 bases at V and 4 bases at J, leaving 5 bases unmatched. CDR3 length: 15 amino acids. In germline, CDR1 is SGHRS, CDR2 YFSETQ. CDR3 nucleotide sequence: TGCGCCAGCAGCTCCCTAGCGGGAGGGGCATACGAGCAGTACTTC. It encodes CASSSLAGGAYEQYF.

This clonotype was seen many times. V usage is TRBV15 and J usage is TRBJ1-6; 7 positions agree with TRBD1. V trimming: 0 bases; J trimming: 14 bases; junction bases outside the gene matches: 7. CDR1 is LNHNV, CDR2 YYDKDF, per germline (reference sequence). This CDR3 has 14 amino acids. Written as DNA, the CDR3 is TGTGCCACCAGCAGAGACCGACAGGGCCGCACCCTCCACTTT. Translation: CATSRDRQGRTLHF.

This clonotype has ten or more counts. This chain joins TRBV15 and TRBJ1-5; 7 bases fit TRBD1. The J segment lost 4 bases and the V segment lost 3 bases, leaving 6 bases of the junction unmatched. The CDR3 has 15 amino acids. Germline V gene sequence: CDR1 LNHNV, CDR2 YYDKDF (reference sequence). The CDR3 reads CATSRGGGQNQPQHF. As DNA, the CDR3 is TGTGCCACCAGCAGGGGCGGGGGACAGAATCAGCCCCAGCATTTT.

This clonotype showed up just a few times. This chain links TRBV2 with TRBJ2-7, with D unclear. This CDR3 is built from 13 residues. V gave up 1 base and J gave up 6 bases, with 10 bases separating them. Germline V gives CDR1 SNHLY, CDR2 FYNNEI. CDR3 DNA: TGTGCCAGCAGTGAAGGCAGACAAAGCGAGCAGTACTTC. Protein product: CASSEGRQSEQYF.

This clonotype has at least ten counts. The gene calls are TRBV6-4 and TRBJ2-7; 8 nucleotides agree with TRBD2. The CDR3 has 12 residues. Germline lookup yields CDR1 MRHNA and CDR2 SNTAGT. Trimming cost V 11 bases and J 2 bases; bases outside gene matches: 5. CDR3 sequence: CALWTSPYEQYF. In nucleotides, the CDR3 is TGTGCCCTCTGGACTAGCCCCTACGAGCAGTACTTC.

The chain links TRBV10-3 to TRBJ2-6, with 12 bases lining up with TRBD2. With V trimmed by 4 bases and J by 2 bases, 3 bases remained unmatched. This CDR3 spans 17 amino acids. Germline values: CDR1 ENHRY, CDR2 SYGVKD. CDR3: CAISGLAGGPGANVLTF. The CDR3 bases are TGTGCCATCAGTGGGCTAGCGGGAGGGCCTGGGGCCAACGTCCTGACTTTC.

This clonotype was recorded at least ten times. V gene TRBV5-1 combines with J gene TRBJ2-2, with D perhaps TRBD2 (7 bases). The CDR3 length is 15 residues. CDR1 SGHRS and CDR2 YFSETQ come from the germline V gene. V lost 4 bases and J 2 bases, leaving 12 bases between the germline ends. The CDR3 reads CASSSGTQNTGELFF. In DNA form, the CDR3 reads TGCGCCAGCAGCAGCGGGACACAAAACACCGGGGAGCTGTTTTTT. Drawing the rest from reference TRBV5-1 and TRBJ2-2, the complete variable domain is KAGVTQTPRYLIKTRGQQVTLSCSPISGHRSVSWYQQTPGQGLQFLFEYFSETQRNKGNFPGRFSGRQFSNSRSEMNVSTLELGDSALYLCASSSGTQNTGELFFGEGSRLTVL.

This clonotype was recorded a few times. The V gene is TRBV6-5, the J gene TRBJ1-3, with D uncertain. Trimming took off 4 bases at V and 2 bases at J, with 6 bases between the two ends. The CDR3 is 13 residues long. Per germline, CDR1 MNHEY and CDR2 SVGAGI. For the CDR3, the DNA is TGTGCCAGCAGTTTCACGCCTGGAAACACCATATATTTT. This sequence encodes CASSFTPGNTIYF.

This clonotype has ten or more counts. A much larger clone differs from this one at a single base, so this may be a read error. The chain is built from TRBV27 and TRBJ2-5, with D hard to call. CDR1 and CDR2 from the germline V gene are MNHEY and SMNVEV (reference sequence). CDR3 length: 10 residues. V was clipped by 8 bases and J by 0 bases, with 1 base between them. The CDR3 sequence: CASDQETQYF. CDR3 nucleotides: TGTGCCAGCGACCAAGAGACCCAGTACTTC.

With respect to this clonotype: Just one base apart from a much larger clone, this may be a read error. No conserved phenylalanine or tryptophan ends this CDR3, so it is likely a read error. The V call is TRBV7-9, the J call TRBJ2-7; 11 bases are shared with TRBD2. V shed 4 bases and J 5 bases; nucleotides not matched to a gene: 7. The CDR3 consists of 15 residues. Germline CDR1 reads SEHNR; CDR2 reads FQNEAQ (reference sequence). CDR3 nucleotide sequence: TGTGCCAGCAGCTCTACTAGCGGGAGATCGGACGAGCAGTACTTG. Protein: CASSSTSGRSDEQYL.

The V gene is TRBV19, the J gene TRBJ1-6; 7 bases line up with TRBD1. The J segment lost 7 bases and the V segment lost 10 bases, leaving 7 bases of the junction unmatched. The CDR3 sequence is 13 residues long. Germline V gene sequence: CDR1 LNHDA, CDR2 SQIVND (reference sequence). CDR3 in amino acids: CATRTGSNSPLHF. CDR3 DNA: TGTGCCACCAGGACAGGATCGAATTCACCCCTCCACTTT.

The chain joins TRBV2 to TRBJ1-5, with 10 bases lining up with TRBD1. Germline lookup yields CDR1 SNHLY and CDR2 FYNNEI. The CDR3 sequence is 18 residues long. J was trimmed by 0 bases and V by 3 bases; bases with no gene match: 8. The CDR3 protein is CASSETGGFPYSNQPQHF. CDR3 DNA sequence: TGTGCCAGCAGTGAGACAGGGGGCTTCCCCTATAGCAATCAGCCCCAGCATTTT.

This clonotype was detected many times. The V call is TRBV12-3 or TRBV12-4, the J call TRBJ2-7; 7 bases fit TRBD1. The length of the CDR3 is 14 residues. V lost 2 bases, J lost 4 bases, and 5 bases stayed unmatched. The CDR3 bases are TGTGCCAGCAGTTTAAGAAAGGGGGCGTACGAGCAGTACTTC. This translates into CASSLRKGAYEQYF.

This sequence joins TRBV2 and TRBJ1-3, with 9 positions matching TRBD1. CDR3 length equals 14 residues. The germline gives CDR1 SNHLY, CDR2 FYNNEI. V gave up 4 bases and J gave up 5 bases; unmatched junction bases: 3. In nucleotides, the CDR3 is TGTGCCAGCAGTGGGGACAGGGATCGAAACACCATATATTTT. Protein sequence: CASSGDRDRNTIYF.

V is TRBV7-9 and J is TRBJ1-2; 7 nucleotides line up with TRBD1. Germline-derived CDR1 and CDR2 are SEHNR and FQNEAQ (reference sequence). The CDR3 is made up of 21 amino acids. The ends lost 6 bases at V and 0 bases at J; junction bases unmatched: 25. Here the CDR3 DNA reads TGTGCCAGCAGTTACAAATACTCTGGAAACACCATCGGGACAGCTAACTATGGCTACACCTTC. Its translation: CASSYKYSGNTIGTANYGYTF. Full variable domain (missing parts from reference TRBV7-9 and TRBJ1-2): DTGVSQNPRHKITKRGQNVTFRCDPISEHNRLYWYRQTLGQGPEFLTYFQNEAQLEKSRLLSDRFSAERPKGSFSTLEIQRTEQGDSAMYLCASSYKYSGNTIGTANYGYTFGSGTRLTVV.

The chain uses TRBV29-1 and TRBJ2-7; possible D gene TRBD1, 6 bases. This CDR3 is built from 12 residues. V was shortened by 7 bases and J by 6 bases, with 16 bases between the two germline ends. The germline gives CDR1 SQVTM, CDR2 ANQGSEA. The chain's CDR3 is CSAQGMIGEQYF. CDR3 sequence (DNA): TGCAGCGCCCAGGGGATGATCGGCGAGCAGTACTTC.

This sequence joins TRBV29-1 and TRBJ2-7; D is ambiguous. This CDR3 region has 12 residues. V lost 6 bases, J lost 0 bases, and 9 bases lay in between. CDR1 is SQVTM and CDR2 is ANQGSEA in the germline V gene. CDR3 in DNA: TGCAGCGTCCGGGCCGCCTCCTACGAGCAGTACTTC. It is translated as CSVRAASYEQYF.

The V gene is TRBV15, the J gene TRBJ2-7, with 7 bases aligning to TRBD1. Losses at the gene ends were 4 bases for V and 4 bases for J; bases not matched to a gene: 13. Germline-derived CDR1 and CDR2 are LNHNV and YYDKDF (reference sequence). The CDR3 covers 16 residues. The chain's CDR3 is CATSTSTPGQPYEQYF. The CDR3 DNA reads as TGTGCCACCAGCACAAGCACACCGGGACAGCCGTACGAGCAGTACTTC.

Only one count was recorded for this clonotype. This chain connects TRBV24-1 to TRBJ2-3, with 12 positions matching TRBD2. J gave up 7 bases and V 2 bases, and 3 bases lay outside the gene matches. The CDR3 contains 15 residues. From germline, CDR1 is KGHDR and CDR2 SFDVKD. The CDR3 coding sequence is TGTGCCACCAGTGATTGGACTAGCGGGACAAATACGCAGTATTTT. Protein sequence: CATSDWTSGTNTQYF.

The CDR3 DNA reads TGTGCCAGCAGTGCTAGAGCTGGAACCTACGAGCAGTACTTC. As protein: CASSARAGTYEQYF. This rearrangement joins TRBV11-1 to TRBJ2-7, with D unresolved. Germline loops: CDR1 SGHAT, CDR2 FQDESV (reference sequence). Trimming shortened V by 6 bases and J by 2 bases, and 14 bases separated the two germline ends. This CDR3 is built from 14 residues. The full variable domain, rest sourced from reference TRBV11-1 and TRBJ2-7, is EAEVAQSPRYKITEKSQAVAFWCDPISGHATLYWYRQILGQGPELLVQFQDESVVDDSQLPKDRFSAERLKGVDSTLKIQPAELGDSAMYLCASSARAGTYEQYFGPGTRLTVT.

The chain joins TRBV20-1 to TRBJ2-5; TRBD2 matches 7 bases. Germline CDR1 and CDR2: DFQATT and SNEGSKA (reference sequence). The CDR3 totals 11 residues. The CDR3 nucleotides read TGCAGCCTAGGGACTACCGAGACCCAGTACTTC. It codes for CSLGTTETQYF.

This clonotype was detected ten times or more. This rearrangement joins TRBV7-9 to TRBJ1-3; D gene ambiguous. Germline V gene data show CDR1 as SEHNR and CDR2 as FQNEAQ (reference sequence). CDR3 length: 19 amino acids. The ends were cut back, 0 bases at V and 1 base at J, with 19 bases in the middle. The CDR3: CASSLAIPSIGLSGNTIYF. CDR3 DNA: TGTGCCAGCAGCTTAGCAATACCCTCTATAGGACTATCTGGAAACACCATATATTTT.

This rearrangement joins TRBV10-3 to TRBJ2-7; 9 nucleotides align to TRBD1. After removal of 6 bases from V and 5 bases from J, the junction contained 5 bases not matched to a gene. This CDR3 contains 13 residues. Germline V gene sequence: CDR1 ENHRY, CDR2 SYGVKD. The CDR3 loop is CAISSGQGDEQYF. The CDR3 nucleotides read TGTGCCATCAGCTCGGGACAGGGTGACGAGCAGTACTTC.

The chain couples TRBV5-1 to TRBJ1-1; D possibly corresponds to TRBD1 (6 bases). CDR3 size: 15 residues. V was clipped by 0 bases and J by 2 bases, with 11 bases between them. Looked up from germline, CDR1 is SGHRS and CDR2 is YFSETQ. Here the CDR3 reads CASSLEGGRNTEAFF. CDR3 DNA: TGCGCCAGCAGCTTGGAAGGGGGTCGAAACACTGAAGCTTTCTTT.

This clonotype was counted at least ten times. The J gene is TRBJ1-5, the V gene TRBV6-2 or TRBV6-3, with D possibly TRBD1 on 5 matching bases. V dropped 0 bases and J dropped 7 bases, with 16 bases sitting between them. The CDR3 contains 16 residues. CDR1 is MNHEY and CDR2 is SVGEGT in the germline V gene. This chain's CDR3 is CASSYSIAGKVQPQHF. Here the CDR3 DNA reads TGTGCCAGCAGTTACTCGATCGCAGGGAAGGTCCAGCCCCAGCATTTT.

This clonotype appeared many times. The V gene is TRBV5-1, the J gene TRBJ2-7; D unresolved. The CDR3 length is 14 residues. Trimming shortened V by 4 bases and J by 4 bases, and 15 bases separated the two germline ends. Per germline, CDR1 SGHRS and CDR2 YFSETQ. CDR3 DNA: TGCGCCAGCAGCGGCGGAGCGTCCCGTTACGAGCAGTACTTC. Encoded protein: CASSGGASRYEQYF.